This T cell receptor (beta chain) was documented in a study of blood T cell repertoires in COVID-19. From germline, CDR1 is SEHNR and CDR2 FQNEAQ (reference sequence). Trimming left V 5 bases short and J 10 bases short, with 17 bases between. The CDR3 is 14 residues long. As handled by the study authors: How many nucleated cells were present was estimated from reference gene primer amplification. TCRdb keeps only in-frame clones here, not all; method: immunoSEQ multiplex PCR. That table furnishes V, J and clone size, whereas the DNA furnished D and trimming. The data contain around 310,000 clones, approximately 88% of them singletons. Assignment of participants to cohorts was predicated upon participant-reported clinical history.

The sequencing input was PBMCs or T cells enriched from blood (not recorded which). The V call is TRBV7-9, the J call TRBJ2-2; TRBD2 is a possible D gene (6 bases). The source of this sequence is a man aged 25-45 years who had recovered from COVID-19. This chain's CDR3 is CASSPGTPTKELFF. As DNA, the CDR3 is TGTGCCAGCAGCCCCGGGACTCCCACTAAGGAGCTGTTTTTT.